The clone carrying this T cell receptor (beta chain) was recorded once. The entry originates in a study of blood T cell repertoires in COVID-19. Method: immunoSEQ multiplex PCR; TCRdb's copy keeps in-frame clones and lacks some. Of roughly 86,000 clones in the sample, around 85% were seen once. The specimen was peripheral blood. This clonotype was sampled from a woman of 80 years or more with COVID-19, enrolled during active disease.

The CDR3 DNA is TGTGCCAGCAGACATCGACTAGCGGGGGACAATGAGCAGTTCTTC. It yields the protein CASRHRLAGDNEQFF. This chain joins TRBV7-2 and TRBJ2-1; 12 bases align to TRBD2. The V gene's germline CDR1 is SGHTA and CDR2 FQGNSA. Trimming took 6 bases from V and 5 from J; bases not matched to a gene: 5. This CDR3 region has 15 residues. The full variable domain, rest sourced from reference TRBV7-2 and TRBJ2-1, is GAGVSQSPSNKVTEKGKDVELRCDPISGHTALYWYRQSLGQGLEFLIYFQGNSAPDKSGLPSDRFSAERTGGSVSTLTIQRTQQEDSAVYLCASRHRLAGDNEQFFGPGTRLTVL.